Listed below are T cell receptor beta chains from one sample, sequenced in a study of T cell responses to AZD1222 COVID-19 vaccine. Produced via immunoSEQ multiplex PCR; TCRdb's table is partial and in-frame only. Of about 150,000 clones detected, roughly 87% appear once; the ten largest clones hold 2.6%. Here the sequenced sample was peripheral blood, taken on day 0 of AZD1222 vaccination. These receptors all stem from an adult in good health. CDR3s include the opening cysteine and the closing phenylalanine or tryptophan. A D gene is named only where the DNA matches it firmly. The size entry is marked missing in some rows and otherwise reads once, few, many or a size class.

d_call clone_size j_call v_call cdr3_nt cdr3_aa
TRBD1 . TRBJ1-3 TRBV2 TGTGCCAGCAGCCAAGACAGGGGCCCTGGAAACACCATATATTTT CASSQDRGPGNTIYF
. . TRBJ2-7 TRBV11-3 TGTGCCAGCAGCTCTACGGGGACCTACGAGCAGTACTTC CASSSTGTYEQYF
. once TRBJ2-5 TRBV7-2 TGTGCCAGCAGCTTTGGGCAGCAAGAGACCCAGTACTTC CASSFGQQETQYF
TRBD2 . TRBJ2-7 TRBV5-8 TGTGCCAGCAGCTCTCCCACCCGGACTAGCGGTTGGGGGTACGAGCAGTACTTC CASSSPTRTSGWGYEQYF
TRBD1 . TRBJ1-4 TRBV5-1 TGCGCCAGCAGCACGTCGACAGGGGGCGATGAAAAACTGTTTTTT CASSTSTGGDEKLFF
TRBD1 . TRBJ1-2 TRBV2 TGTGCCAGCACCATCTACAGGGGGCACGCTGGCTACACCTTC CASTIYRGHAGYTF
TRBD1 . TRBJ2-5 TRBV7-9 TGTGCCAGCAGTCGAGGACAGGGGGAGACCCAGTACTTC CASSRGQGETQYF
TRBD2 . TRBJ2-3 TRBV12-5 TGTGCTAGTGGGGGGGGAGGGCCCACAGATACGCAGTATTTT CASGGGGPTDTQYF
TRBD1 . TRBJ1-5 TRBV18 TGTGCCAGCTCAGCTGGACAGGGTTCGGGTAATCAGCCCCAGCATTTT CASSAGQGSGNQPQHF
. . TRBJ1-5 TRBV5-8 TGTGCCAGCAGCCCTCGGGACAGCAATCAGCCCCAGCATTTT CASSPRDSNQPQHF
. . TRBJ2-2 TRBV7-9 TGTGCCAGCCGCGGGGGCAGCGCGAACACCGGGGAGCTGTTTTTT CASRGGSANTGELFF
TRBD1 . TRBJ1-1 TRBV4-1 TGCGCCAGCAGCCAAGTTATACAGGGGGGCACTGAAGCTTTCTTT CASSQVIQGGTEAFF
TRBD1 . TRBJ2-5 TRBV18 TGTGCCAGCTCAGGACAGGGGGAAGAGACCCAGTACTTC CASSGQGEETQYF
. . TRBJ2-7 TRBV2 TGTGCCACCCGGTACGCCAGGGAGTACGAGCAGTACTTC CATRYAREYEQYF
. . TRBJ2-7 TRBV28 TGTGCCAGCACCTTTCCTGGGGGGCCATACGAGCAGTACTTC CASTFPGGPYEQYF
. . TRBJ1-6 TRBV4-2 TGTGCCAGCAGCCAAGAGCTGCAAGTACAGGGATATAATTCACCCCTCCACTTT CASSQELQVQGYNSPLHF
. . TRBJ1-1 TRBV28 TGTGCCAGCAGTTTGAGACGGAACTTGAACACTGAAGCTTTCTTT CASSLRRNLNTEAFF
. . TRBJ2-5 TRBV6-5 TGTGCCAGCAGTTACGTGGGAGAGGCGGGGGAGACCCAGTACTTC CASSYVGEAGETQYF
. . TRBJ1-2 TRBV6-5 TGTGCCAGCACCGAGCCTCCGGCTTCCTATGGCTACACCTTC CASTEPPASYGYTF
. . TRBJ2-1 TRBV14 TGTGCCAGCAGCCAAACCTACAATGAGCAGTTCTTC CASSQTYNEQFF
TRBD2 once TRBJ2-1 TRBV4-1 TGCGCCAGCAGCCACACTAGCGGGAGGGCCCCCTCCTACAATGAGCAGTTCTTC CASSHTSGRAPSYNEQFF
TRBD1 . TRBJ1-5 TRBV6-1 TGTGCCAGCAGTGGCCAGCCGACAGGGGTATTTGGCAATCAGCCCCAGCATTTT CASSGQPTGVFGNQPQHF
. . TRBJ2-4 TRBV5-1 TGCGCCAGCAGCTTGACTAGCATGGGCATTCAGTACTTC CASSLTSMGIQYF
TRBD2 . TRBJ2-5 TRBV5-5 TGTGCCAGCAGCTTGGCGCTAGCGGGAGGCCAAGAGACCCAGTACTTC CASSLALAGGQETQYF
TRBD1 . TRBJ2-7 TRBV5-5 TGTGCCAGCAGCCGACAGGGGAGCTACGAGCAGTACTTC CASSRQGSYEQYF
. . TRBJ1-2 TRBV28 TGTGCCAGCAGTTCCAGGGTTCACACCTTC CASSSRVHTF
TRBD1 . TRBJ2-1 TRBV9 TGTGCCAGCAGCCGAAGGACAGGGGGCCTCTACAATGAGCAGTTCTTC CASSRRTGGLYNEQFF
. . TRBJ2-2 TRBV24-1 TGTGCCACCAGTGATTTTAGGCTAGCTTTTGCCGGGGAGCTGTTTTTT CATSDFRLAFAGELFF
. . TRBJ2-7 TRBV29-1 TGCAGCGTTGTCGACCGAGGGGGTAGCGAGCAGTACTTC CSVVDRGGSEQYF
. . TRBJ1-5 TRBV28 TGTGCCAGCACCCCAGGCTGGGGGGGTAATCAGCCCCAGCATTTT CASTPGWGGNQPQHF
. . TRBJ2-7 TRBV6-5 TGTGCCAGCAGTTACTCGGGGGGCAACTACGAGCAGTACTTC CASSYSGGNYEQYF
. . TRBJ2-3 TRBV7-9 TGTGCCAGCAGCCCCATCTATGCGACAGATACGCAGTATTTT CASSPIYATDTQYF
. . TRBJ2-2 TRBV7-6 TGTGCCAGCAGCCCTGGTCCGGGTTACCTCACCGGGGAGCTGTTTTTT CASSPGPGYLTGELFF
. . TRBJ2-1 TRBV30 TGTGCCTGGACCACCGTCGGGCGGGACTACAATGAGCAGTTCTTC CAWTTVGRDYNEQFF
TRBD2 . TRBJ2-3 TRBV19 TGTGCCAGTACCTCGGGACTATATATGGATACGCAGTATTTT CASTSGLYMDTQYF
TRBD2 . TRBJ2-2 TRBV5-4 TGTGCCAGCAGCTTGGTGTTGCTAGCGGGAGACACCGGGGAGCTGTTTTTT CASSLVLLAGDTGELFF
. . TRBJ2-5 TRBV20-1 TGCAGTGCTAGTAATTTCAGGACCCAAGAGACCCAGTACTTC CSASNFRTQETQYF
TRBD1 . TRBJ1-6 TRBV7-9 TGTGCCAGCAGCTTAGGTGGACAGGGGATTTCACCCCTCCACTTT CASSLGGQGISPLHF
. . TRBJ1-6 TRBV30 TGTGCCTGGAGTGATTTCCAGGGGCGGACGCCCCTCCACTTT CAWSDFQGRTPLHF
TRBD2 . TRBJ2-3 TRBV5-1 TGCGCCAGCAGAAGACGCCCTAGCGGGGCCCGCACAGATACGCAGTATTTT CASRRRPSGARTDTQYF
TRBD2 . TRBJ2-7 TRBV7-8 TGTGCCAGCAGCTTATCCCTAGCGGGAGAGTCCCACGAGCAGTACTTC CASSLSLAGESHEQYF
. once TRBJ2-7 TRBV7-8 TGTGCCAGCAGCTTAGTAGGCGTCGCTAGGGACGAGCAGTACTTC CASSLVGVARDEQYF
TRBD1 . TRBJ1-1 TRBV5-1 TGCGCCAGCAGCTCACCGGGACAGAAGCCTTACAACACTGAAGCTTTCTTT CASSSPGQKPYNTEAFF